This TCR beta chain was found in a study of T cells in localized non-small cell lung cancer. Study-wide results and limits: The study detected a median 57 of the top 100 tumor clones in adjacent lung. Among blood samples, higher T cell density accompanied longer overall survival. Uninvolved adjacent lung showed higher T cell clonality than tumor. Sequencing covered just one tumor region, so heterogeneity cannot be ruled out.

In the case of this clone: Its antigen is still unknown.

The method was immunoSEQ multiplex PCR; TCRdb's version includes in-frame clones alone and lacks a portion of them. In the table there are around 29,000 clones, about nine tenths of which are singletons. The CDR3 extends over 11 amino acids. Trimming shortened V by 8 bases and J by 8 bases, and 12 bases separated the two germline ends. CDR1 and CDR2 (germline): MDHEN, SYDVKM. V is TRBV28 and J is TRBJ1-1; D not resolved. The sequence came from a woman aged 35 to 69 with stage I lung adenocarcinoma. The source was peripheral blood, collected before any cancer treatment. For the CDR3, the DNA is TGTGCCAGCCAAATGGGCCCAGAAGCTTTCTTT. Its protein product is CASQMGPEAFF.